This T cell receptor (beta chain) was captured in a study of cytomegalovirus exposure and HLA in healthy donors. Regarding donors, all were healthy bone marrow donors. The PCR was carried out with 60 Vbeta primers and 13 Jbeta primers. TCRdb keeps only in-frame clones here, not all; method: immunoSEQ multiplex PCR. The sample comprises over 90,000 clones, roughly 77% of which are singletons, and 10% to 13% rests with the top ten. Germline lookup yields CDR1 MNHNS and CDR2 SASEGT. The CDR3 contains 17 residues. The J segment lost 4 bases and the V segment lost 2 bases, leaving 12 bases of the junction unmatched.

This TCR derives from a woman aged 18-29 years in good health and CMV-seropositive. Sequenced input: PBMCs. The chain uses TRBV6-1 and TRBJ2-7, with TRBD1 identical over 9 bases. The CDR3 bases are TGTGCCAGCAGTGAATTATCGATGGGACAGGGCTTTTACGAGCAGTACTTC. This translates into CASSELSMGQGFYEQYF.